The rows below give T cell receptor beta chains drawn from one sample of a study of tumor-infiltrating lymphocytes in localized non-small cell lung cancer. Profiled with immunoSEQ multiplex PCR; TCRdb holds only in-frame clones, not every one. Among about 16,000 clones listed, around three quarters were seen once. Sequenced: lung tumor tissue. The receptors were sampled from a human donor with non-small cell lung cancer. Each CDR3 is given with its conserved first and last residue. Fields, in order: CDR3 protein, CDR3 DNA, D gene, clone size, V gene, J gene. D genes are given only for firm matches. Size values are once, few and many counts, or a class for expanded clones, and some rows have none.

CAIAPDTYNSPLHF,TGTGCCATCGCCCCCGACACGTATAATTCACCCCTCCACTTT,-,once,TRBV6-1,TRBJ1-6
CASSLRGVSYEQYF,TGTGCCAGCAGTTTACGGGGGGTTTCCTACGAGCAGTACTTC,TRBD2,-,TRBV27,TRBJ2-7
CASSQALRGYEQYF,TGTGCCAGCAGCCAAGCCCTGCGGGGCTACGAGCAGTACTTC,-,-,TRBV6-1,TRBJ2-7
CASSLEALQPQHF,TGTGCCAGCAGCTTAGAGGCTCTTCAGCCCCAGCATTTT,-,-,TRBV7-2,TRBJ1-5
CASTLRQGNTEAFF,TGTGCCAGCACCCTAAGACAGGGTAACACTGAAGCTTTCTTT,TRBD1,-,TRBV6-5,TRBJ1-1
CASSLVGSETQYF,TGTGCCAGCAGTTTGGTAGGGTCAGAGACCCAGTACTTC,-,-,TRBV11-3,TRBJ2-5
CASSLDRGRGETQYF,TGCGCCAGCAGCTTGGATAGGGGGAGGGGAGAGACCCAGTACTTC,-,-,TRBV5-1,TRBJ2-5
CASSYSRDRGTEAFF,TGTGCCAGCAGTTACTCGAGGGACAGGGGTACTGAAGCTTTCTTT,TRBD1,few,TRBV6-5,TRBJ1-1
CASRRQGATGELFF,TGTGCCAGCAGGCGACAGGGGGCGACCGGGGAGCTGTTTTTT,TRBD1,once,TRBV27,TRBJ2-2
CATSRDAREEKLFF,TGTGCCACCAGCAGAGACGCCCGGGAGGAAAAACTGTTTTTT,-,-,TRBV15,TRBJ1-4
CASTIHGGNYGYTF,TGTGCCAGCACCATTCATGGGGGGAACTATGGCTACACCTTC,-,-,TRBV7-2,TRBJ1-2
CASAQTSGSPRDTQYF,TGTGCCAGTGCGCAGACTAGCGGGAGCCCGCGGGATACGCAGTATTTT,TRBD2,-,TRBV28,TRBJ2-3
CASSAGLASETQYF,TGCGCCAGCAGTGCTGGACTAGCGTCAGAGACCCAGTACTTC,TRBD2,-,TRBV10-2,TRBJ2-5
CASSLQGGGEKLFF,TGTGCCAGCAGTCTCCAGGGGGGAGGTGAAAAACTGTTTTTT,TRBD1,-,TRBV27,TRBJ1-4
CASSPGGVGSYEQYF,TGTGCCAGCAGCCCCGGAGGTGTGGGGTCCTACGAGCAGTACTTC,-,-,TRBV7-6,TRBJ2-7
CASSLGGLASYEQYF,TGTGCCAGCAGCTTGGGGGGACTAGCTTCTTACGAGCAGTACTTC,TRBD2,-,TRBV5-4,TRBJ2-7
CASSFSGTGVYEQYF,TGTGCCAGCAGCTTTTCCGGGACAGGGGTCTACGAGCAGTACTTC,TRBD1,-,TRBV5-4,TRBJ2-7
CSARPGYEQYF,TGCAGTGCTCGACCGGGCTACGAGCAGTACTTC,-,-,TRBV20-1,TRBJ2-7
CASSSPLGETQYF,TGTGCCAGCAGCTCTCCCCTAGGTGAGACCCAGTACTTC,-,-,TRBV9,TRBJ2-5
CASSLAGVSGGARNIQYF,TGTGCCAGCAGCTTAGCGGGGGTTAGCGGGGGGGCACGAAACATTCAGTACTTC,TRBD2,-,TRBV7-2,TRBJ2-4
CSVDSTDTQYF,TGCAGCGTGGACAGCACAGATACGCAGTATTTT,-,medium-sized,TRBV29-1,TRBJ2-3
CATSKVGRGETQYF,TGTGCCACCAGCAAAGTAGGGAGGGGAGAGACCCAGTACTTC,TRBD2,-,TRBV15,TRBJ2-5
CASSLSSYEQYF,TGTGCCAGCAGCCTAAGCTCCTACGAGCAGTACTTC,-,-,TRBV28,TRBJ2-7
CASTRRVPSSYEQYF,TGTGCCAGCACCAGACGGGTCCCCAGCTCCTACGAGCAGTACTTC,-,once,TRBV2,TRBJ2-7
CSVKTGQDQPQHF,TGCAGCGTTAAGACAGGCCAGGACCAGCCCCAGCATTTT,-,few,TRBV29-1,TRBJ1-5
CASSVGPAQGAYEQYF,TGTGCCAGCAGTGTTGGGCCAGCCCAGGGGGCTTACGAGCAGTACTTC,TRBD1,-,TRBV6-1,TRBJ2-7
CASSVASLGYTF,TGCGCCAGCAGCGTAGCAAGCCTCGGCTACACCTTC,-,-,TRBV5-1,TRBJ1-2
CASRQGADTGELFF,TGTGCCAGCAGACAGGGGGCGGACACCGGGGAGCTGTTTTTT,TRBD1,-,TRBV25-1,TRBJ2-2
CASNPSGTGSGTQYF,TGTGCCAGCAACCCCTCCGGGACAGGGTCTGGTACGCAGTATTTT,TRBD1,-,TRBV6-5,TRBJ2-3
CASSLGFSDTQYF,TGTGCCAGCAGCTTAGGGTTCTCAGATACGCAGTATTTT,-,-,TRBV7-3,TRBJ2-3
CSVARLGGYNEQFF,TGCAGCGTTGCGCGTCTCGGAGGTTACAATGAGCAGTTCTTC,-,few,TRBV29-1,TRBJ2-1
CASSLAGGGLSGYTF,TGTGCCAGCAGCTTGGCAGGGGGAGGGTTGTCCGGCTACACCTTC,TRBD1,-,TRBV5-6,TRBJ1-2
CASTSKLGTEAFF,TGTGCCAGCACCAGTAAACTTGGGACTGAAGCTTTCTTT,-,few,TRBV11-2,TRBJ1-1
CASSLDGVAGQPQHF,TGTGCCAGCAGCTTAGACGGGGTTGCAGGTCAGCCCCAGCATTTT,-,-,TRBV7-2,TRBJ1-5
CASSLALSDTGELFF,TGTGCCAGCAGCTTAGCGTTGTCGGACACCGGGGAGCTGTTTTTT,-,-,TRBV7-9,TRBJ2-2
CASLGLAGLTGELFF,TGTGCCAGCCTTGGACTAGCGGGACTCACCGGGGAGCTGTTTTTT,TRBD2,-,TRBV19,TRBJ2-2
CASSPPGQRNTIYF,TGTGCCAGCAGTCCCCCGGGACAGAGAAACACCATATATTTT,TRBD1,-,TRBV28,TRBJ1-3
CASSLALGQGYEQYF,TGTGCCAGCAGCTTAGCGCTCGGACAGGGCTACGAGCAGTACTTC,TRBD1,few,TRBV7-6,TRBJ2-7
CASSTDVQSSYEQYF,TGTGCCAGCAGTACTGACGTACAGAGCTCCTACGAGCAGTACTTC,-,-,TRBV6-1,TRBJ2-7
CASSTSNRGRDQPQHF,TGTGCCAGCAGTACCTCCAATAGGGGGCGGGATCAGCCCCAGCATTTT,TRBD1,once,TRBV28,TRBJ1-5
CASSQPGQGVNEQFF,TGTGCCAGCAGCCAACCGGGACAAGGGGTCAATGAGCAGTTCTTC,-,-,TRBV14,TRBJ2-1
CASSYSKNTEAFF,TGTGCCAGCAGTTACTCAAAGAACACTGAAGCTTTCTTT,-,once,TRBV6-5,TRBJ1-1
CASSSGQTLYEQYF,TGTGCCAGCAGCTCGGGACAGACCCTTTACGAGCAGTACTTC,TRBD1,-,TRBV7-2,TRBJ2-7
CASSQDMRGTDTQYF,TGTGCCAGCAGCCAAGATATGAGGGGTACAGATACGCAGTATTTT,-,-,TRBV14,TRBJ2-3
CASSSDRAYGYTF,TGCGCCAGCAGCTCCGACAGGGCCTATGGCTACACCTTC,TRBD1,medium-sized,TRBV4-3,TRBJ1-2
CASSWETSRFPYNEQFF,TGTGCCAGCAGCTGGGAGACTAGCCGTTTTCCCTACAATGAGCAGTTCTTC,TRBD2,-,TRBV5-4,TRBJ2-1
CASDRESGNTIYF,TGTGCCAGCGACAGGGAGTCTGGAAACACCATATATTTT,TRBD1,-,TRBV30,TRBJ1-3
CASSTLAGGTRTGELFF,TGTGCCAGCAGCACTCTAGCGGGAGGAACGCGTACCGGGGAGCTGTTTTTT,TRBD2,-,TRBV5-4,TRBJ2-2
CASTGQTGAQPQHF,TGTGCCAGCACCGGACAAACAGGGGCTCAGCCCCAGCATTTT,TRBD1,-,TRBV2,TRBJ1-5
CASSSEGGTHASTDTQYF,TGTGCCAGCAGCTCAGAGGGGGGGACACACGCTAGCACAGATACGCAGTATTTT,-,-,TRBV9,TRBJ2-3
CASSGGLQGARKNIQYF,TGTGCCAGCAGCGGCGGCCTGCAGGGGGCGCGGAAAAACATTCAGTACTTC,TRBD1,-,TRBV9,TRBJ2-4
CASSLEGQGQKLFF,TGTGCCAGCAGCTTAGAGGGACAGGGTCAAAAACTGTTTTTT,TRBD1,-,TRBV7-9,TRBJ1-4
CASSNGGTGGHEQYF,TGTGCCAGCAGCAACGGCGGGACAGGGGGCCACGAGCAGTACTTC,TRBD1,-,TRBV27,TRBJ2-7
CASSYDLVSYNEQFF,TGTGCCAGCAGCTATGACCTAGTCTCCTACAATGAGCAGTTCTTC,-,-,TRBV9,TRBJ2-1
CASSYGAGSSGNTIYF,TGTGCCAGCAGCTACGGGGCGGGGAGCTCTGGAAACACCATATATTTT,-,medium-sized,TRBV7-2,TRBJ1-3
CASSQGVGLRGQETQYF,TGTGCCAGCAGCCAAGGGGTTGGTCTAAGGGGTCAGGAGACCCAGTACTTC,-,-,TRBV14,TRBJ2-5
CASSPNIQGHEQYF,TGTGCCAGCAGTCCCAATATCCAGGGACACGAGCAGTACTTC,-,-,TRBV2,TRBJ2-7
CASSTAQGAGYGYTF,TGCGCCAGCAGCACCGCCCAGGGGGCTGGCTATGGCTACACCTTC,TRBD1,-,TRBV5-1,TRBJ1-2
CASTLNTGRNEQYF,TGTGCCAGCACCCTAAACACTGGCCGGAACGAGCAGTACTTC,-,-,TRBV7-2,TRBJ2-7
CASSGTNYGYTF,TGTGCCAGTAGCGGGACTAACTATGGCTACACCTTC,-,-,TRBV19,TRBJ1-2